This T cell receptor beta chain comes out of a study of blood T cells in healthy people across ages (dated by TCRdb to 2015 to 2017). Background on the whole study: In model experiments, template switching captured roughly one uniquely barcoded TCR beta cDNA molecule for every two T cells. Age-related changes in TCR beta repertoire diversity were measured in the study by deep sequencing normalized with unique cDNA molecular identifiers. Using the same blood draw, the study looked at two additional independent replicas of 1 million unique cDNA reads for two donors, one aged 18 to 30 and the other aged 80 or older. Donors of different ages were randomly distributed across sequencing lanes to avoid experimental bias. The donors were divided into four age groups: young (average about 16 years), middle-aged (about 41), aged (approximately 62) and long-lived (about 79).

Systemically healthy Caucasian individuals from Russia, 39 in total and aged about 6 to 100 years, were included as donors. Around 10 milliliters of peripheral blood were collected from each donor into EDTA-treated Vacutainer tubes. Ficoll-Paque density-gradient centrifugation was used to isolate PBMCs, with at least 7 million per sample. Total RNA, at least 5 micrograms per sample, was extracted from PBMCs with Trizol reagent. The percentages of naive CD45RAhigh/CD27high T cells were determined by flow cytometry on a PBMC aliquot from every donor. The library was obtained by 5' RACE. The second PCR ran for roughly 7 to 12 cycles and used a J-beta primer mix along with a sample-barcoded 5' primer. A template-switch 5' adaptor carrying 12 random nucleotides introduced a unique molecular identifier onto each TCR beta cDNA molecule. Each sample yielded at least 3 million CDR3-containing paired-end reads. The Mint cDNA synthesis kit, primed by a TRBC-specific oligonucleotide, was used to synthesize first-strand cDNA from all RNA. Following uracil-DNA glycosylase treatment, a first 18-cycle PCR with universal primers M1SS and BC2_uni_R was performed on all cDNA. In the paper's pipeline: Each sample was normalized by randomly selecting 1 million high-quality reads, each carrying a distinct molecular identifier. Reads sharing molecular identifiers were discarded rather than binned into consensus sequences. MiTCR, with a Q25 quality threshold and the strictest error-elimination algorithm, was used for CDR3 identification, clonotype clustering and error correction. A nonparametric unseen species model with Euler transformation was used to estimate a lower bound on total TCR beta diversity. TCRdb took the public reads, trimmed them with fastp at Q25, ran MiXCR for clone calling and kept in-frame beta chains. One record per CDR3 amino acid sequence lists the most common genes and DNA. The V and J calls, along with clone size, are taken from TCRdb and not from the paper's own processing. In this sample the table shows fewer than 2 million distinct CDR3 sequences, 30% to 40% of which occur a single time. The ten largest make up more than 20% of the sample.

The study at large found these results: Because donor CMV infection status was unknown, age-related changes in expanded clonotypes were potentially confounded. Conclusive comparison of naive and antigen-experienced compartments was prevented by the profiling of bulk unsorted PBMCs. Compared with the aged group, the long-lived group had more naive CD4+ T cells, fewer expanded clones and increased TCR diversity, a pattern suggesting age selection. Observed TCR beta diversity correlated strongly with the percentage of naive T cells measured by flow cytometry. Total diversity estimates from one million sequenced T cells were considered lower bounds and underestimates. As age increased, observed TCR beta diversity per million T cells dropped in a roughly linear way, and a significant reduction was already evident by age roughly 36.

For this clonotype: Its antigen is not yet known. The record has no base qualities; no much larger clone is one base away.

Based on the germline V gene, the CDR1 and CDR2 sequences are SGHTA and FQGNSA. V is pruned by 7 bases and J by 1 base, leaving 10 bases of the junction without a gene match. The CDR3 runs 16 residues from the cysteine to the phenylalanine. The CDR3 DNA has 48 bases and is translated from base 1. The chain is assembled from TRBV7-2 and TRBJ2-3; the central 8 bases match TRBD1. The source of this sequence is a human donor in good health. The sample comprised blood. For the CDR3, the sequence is CASNFGTGVGTDTQYF. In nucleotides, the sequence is TGTGCCAGCAACTTCGGGACAGGTGTTGGCACAGATACGCAGTATTTT.